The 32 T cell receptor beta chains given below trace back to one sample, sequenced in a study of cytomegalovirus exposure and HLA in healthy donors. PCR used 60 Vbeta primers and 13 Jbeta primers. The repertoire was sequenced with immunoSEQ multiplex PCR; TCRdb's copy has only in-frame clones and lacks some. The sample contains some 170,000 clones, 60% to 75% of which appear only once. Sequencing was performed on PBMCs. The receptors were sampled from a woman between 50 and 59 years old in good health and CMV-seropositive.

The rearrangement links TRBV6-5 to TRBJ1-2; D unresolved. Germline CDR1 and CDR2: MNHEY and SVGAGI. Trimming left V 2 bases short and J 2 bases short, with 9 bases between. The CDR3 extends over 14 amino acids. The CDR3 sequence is CASSYLRRNYGYTF. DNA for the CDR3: TGTGCCAGCAGTTACCTGAGGCGGAACTATGGCTACACCTTC.

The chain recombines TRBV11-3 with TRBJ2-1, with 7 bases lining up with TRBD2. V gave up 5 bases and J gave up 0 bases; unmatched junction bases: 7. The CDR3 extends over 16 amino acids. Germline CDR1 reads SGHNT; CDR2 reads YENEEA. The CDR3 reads CASSTRAGSSYNEQFF. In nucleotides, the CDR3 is TGTGCCAGCAGCACACGAGCGGGGAGCTCCTACAATGAGCAGTTCTTC.

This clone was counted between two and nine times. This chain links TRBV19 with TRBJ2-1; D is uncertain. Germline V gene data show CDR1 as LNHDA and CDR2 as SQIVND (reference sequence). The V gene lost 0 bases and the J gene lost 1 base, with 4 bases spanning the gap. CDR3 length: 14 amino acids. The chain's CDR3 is CASSIDGSYNEQFF. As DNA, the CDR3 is TGTGCCAGTAGTATAGACGGTTCCTACAATGAGCAGTTCTTC.

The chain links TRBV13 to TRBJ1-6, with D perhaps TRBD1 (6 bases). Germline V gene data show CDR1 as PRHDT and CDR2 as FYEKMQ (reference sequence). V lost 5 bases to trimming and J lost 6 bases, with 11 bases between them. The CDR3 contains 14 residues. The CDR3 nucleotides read TGTGCCAGCAGCATAACAGGGAGTAATTCACCCCTCCACTTT. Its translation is CASSITGSNSPLHF. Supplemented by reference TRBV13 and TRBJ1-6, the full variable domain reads AAGVIQSPRHLIKEKRETATLKCYPIPRHDTVYWYQQGPGQDPQFLISFYEKMQSDKGSIPDRFSAQQFSDYHSELNMSSLELGDSALYFCASSITGSNSPLHFGNGTRLTVT.

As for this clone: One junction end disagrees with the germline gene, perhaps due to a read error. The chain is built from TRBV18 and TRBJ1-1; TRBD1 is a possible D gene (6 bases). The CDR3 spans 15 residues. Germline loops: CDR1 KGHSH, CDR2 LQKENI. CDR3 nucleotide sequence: TGTGCCAGCTCCACCATTACAGGGATGAACGCTGAAGCTTTCTTT. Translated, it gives CASSTITGMNAEAFF.

CDR3 protein: CAWGLAGNEQFF. CDR3 nucleotides: TGTGCCTGGGGACTAGCAGGCAATGAGCAGTTCTTC. The rearrangement links TRBV30 to TRBJ2-1, with 8 bases identical to TRBD2. J gave up 6 bases and V 5 bases, and 3 bases lay outside the gene matches. CDR1 is GTSNPN and CDR2 is SVGIG in the germline V gene (reference sequence). This CDR3 has 12 residues.

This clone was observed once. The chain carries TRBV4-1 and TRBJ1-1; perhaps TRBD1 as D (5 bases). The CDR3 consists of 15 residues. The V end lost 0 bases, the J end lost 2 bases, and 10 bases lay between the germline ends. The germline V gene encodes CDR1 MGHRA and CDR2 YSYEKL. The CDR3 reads CASSQDWRGNTEAFF. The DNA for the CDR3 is TGCGCCAGCAGCCAAGATTGGAGGGGAAACACTGAAGCTTTCTTT.

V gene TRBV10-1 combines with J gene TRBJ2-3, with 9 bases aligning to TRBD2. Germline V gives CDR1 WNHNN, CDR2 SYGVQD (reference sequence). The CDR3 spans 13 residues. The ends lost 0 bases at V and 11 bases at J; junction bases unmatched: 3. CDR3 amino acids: CASSESGSGGQYF. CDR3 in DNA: TGCGCCAGCAGTGAGTCGGGTAGCGGGGGGCAGTATTTT.

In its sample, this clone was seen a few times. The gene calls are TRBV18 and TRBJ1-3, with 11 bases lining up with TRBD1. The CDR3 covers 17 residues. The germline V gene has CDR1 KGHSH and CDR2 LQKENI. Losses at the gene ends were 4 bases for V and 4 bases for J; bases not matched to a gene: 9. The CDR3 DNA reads TGTGCCAGCTCACAAAATGGACAGGGGGCATCAGGAAACACCATATATTTT. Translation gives CASSQNGQGASGNTIYF.

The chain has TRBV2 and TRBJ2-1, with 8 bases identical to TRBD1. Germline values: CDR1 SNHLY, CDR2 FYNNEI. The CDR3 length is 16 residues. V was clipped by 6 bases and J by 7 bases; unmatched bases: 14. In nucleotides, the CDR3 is TGTGCCAGCAGGCCCGGGACAGGCCGCGAGATGAATGAGCAGTTCTTC. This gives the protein CASRPGTGREMNEQFF.

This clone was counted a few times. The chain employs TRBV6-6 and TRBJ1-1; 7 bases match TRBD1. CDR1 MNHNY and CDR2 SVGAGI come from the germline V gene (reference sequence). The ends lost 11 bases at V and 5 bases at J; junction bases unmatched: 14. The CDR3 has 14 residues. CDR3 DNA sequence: TGTGCCGTCGCTTCAACAGGGGCGGGAACTGAAGCTTTCTTT. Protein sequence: CAVASTGAGTEAFF.

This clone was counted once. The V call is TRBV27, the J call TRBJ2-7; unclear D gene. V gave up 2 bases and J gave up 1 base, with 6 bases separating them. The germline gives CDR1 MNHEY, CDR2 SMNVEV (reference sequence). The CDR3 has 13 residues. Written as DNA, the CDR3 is TGTGCCAGCAGTTTAGGGCGTTCCTACGAGCAGTACTTC. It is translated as CASSLGRSYEQYF.

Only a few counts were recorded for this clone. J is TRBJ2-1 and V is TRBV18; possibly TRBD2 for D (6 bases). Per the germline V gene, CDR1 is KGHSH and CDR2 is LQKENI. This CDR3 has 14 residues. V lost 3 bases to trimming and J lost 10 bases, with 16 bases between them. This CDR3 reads CASSPQDGSGEQFF. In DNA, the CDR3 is TGTGCCAGCTCACCCCAGGACGGAAGCGGGGAGCAGTTCTTC.

The CDR3 region is CASSRDSVRQQYF. For the CDR3, the DNA is TGTGCCAGCAGCCGGGACAGTGTGCGCCAGCAGTACTTC. The chain links TRBV6-6 to TRBJ2-7; 7 nucleotides match TRBD1. Germline CDR1 is MNHNY and CDR2 is SVGAGI (reference sequence). V dropped 6 bases and J dropped 8; count of bases not matched to a gene: 10. CDR3 length equals 13 residues.

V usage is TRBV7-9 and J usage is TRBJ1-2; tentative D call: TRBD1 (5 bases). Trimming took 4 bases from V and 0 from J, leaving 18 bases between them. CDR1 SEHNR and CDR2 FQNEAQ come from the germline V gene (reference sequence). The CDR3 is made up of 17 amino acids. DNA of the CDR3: TGTGCCAGCAGCTCTACCACGGGGGGGGTAGCTAACTATGGCTACACCTTC. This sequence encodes CASSSTTGGVANYGYTF.

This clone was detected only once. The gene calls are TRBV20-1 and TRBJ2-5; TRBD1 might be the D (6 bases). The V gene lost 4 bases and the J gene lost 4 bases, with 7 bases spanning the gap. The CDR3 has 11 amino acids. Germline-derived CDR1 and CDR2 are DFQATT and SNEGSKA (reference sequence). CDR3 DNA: TGCAGTGCTAAGGGGGTAGAGACCCAGTACTTC. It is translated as CSAKGVETQYF.

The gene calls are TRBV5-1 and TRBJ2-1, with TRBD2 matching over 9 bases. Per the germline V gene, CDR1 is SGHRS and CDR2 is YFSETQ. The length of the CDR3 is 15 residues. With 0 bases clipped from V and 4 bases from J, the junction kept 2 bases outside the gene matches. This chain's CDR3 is CASSLGLADYNEQFF. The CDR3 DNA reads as TGCGCCAGCAGCTTGGGACTAGCGGATTACAATGAGCAGTTCTTC.

Here the CDR3 reads CASLRASGGTDTQYF. The CDR3 DNA sequence: TGTGCCAGCCTCCGGGCTAGCGGCGGCACAGATACGCAGTATTTT. The chain is built from TRBV7-2 and TRBJ2-3; 7 bases match TRBD2. The germline V gene has CDR1 SGHTA and CDR2 FQGNSA. The length of the CDR3 is 15 residues. V shed 8 bases and J 1 base; nucleotides not matched to a gene: 9. The full variable domain, in which reference TRBV7-2 and TRBJ2-3 provide the parts outside the CDR3, is GAGVSQSPSNKVTEKGKDVELRCDPISGHTALYWYRQSLGQGLEFLIYFQGNSAPDKSGLPSDRFSAERTGGSVSTLTIQRTQQEDSAVYLCASLRASGGTDTQYFGPGTRLTVL.

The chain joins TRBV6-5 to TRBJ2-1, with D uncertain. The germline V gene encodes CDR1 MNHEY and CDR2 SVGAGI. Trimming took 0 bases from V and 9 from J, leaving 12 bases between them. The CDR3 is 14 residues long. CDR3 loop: CASSYSGTFGEQFF. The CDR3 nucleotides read TGTGCCAGCAGTTACTCGGGCACGTTCGGTGAGCAGTTCTTC.

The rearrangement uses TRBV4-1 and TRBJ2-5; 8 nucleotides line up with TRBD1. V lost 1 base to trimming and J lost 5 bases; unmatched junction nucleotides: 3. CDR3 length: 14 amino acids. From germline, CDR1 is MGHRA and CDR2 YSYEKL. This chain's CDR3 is CASSQGTGRETQYF. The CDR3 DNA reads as TGCGCCAGCAGCCAAGGGACAGGGAGGGAGACCCAGTACTTC.

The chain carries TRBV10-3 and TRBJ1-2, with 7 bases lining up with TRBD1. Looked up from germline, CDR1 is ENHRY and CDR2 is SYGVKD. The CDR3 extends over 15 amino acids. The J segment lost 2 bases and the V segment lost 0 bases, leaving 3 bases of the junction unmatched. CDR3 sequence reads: CAISESGTENYGYTF. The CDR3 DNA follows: TGTGCCATCAGTGAGTCCGGGACAGAGAACTATGGCTACACCTTC.

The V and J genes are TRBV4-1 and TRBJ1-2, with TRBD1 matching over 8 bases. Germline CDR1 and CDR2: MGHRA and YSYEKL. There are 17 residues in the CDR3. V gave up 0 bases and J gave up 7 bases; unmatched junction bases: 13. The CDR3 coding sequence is TGCGCCAGCAGCCAAGAGTCCTGGCAGGGGGCGTTCTCTGGCTACACCTTC. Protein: CASSQESWQGAFSGYTF.

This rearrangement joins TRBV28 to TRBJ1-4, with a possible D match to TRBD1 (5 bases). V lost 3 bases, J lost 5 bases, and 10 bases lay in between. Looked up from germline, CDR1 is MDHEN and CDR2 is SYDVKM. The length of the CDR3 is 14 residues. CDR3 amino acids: CASSFRGENEKLFF. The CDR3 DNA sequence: TGTGCCAGCAGTTTTCGGGGGGAGAATGAAAAACTGTTTTTT.

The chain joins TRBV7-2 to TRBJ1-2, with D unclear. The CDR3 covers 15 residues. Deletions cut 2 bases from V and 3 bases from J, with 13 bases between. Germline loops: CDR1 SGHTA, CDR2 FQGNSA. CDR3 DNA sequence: TGTGCCAGCAGCTTACGAGGACTCATGTACTATGGCTACACCTTC. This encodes CASSLRGLMYYGYTF.

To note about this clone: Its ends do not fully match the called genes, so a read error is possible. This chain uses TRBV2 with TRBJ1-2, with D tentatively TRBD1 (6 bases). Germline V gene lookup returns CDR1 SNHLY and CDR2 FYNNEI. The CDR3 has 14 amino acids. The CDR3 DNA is TGTGCCAGCAGTGGGGAGACAGGATCAGGCGGCTACCCCTTC. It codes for CASSGETGSGGYPF.

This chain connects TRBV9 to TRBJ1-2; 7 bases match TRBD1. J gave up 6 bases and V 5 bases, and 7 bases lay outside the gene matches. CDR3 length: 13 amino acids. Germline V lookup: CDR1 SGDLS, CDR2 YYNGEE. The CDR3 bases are TGTGCCAGCAGGCAGACAGGGATGAATGGCTACACCTTC. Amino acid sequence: CASRQTGMNGYTF.

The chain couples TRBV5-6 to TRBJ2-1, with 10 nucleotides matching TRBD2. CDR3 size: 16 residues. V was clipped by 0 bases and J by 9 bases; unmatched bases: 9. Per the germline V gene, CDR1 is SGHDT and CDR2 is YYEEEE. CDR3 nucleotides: TGTGCCAGCAGCTTGGGACTAGCGGGCTATGCCGGTGAGCAGTTCTTC. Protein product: CASSLGLAGYAGEQFF.

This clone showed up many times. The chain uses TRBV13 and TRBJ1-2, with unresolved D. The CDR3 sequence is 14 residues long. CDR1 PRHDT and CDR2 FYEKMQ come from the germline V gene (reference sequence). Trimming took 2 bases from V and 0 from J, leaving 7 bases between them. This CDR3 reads CASSLRGSNYGYTF. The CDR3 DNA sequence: TGTGCCAGCAGCTTACGAGGGTCTAACTATGGCTACACCTTC.

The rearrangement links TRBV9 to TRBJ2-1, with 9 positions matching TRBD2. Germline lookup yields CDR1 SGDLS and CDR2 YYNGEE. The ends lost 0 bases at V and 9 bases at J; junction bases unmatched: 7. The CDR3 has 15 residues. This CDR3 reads CASSVVSGGPSEQFF. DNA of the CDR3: TGTGCCAGCAGCGTAGTTAGCGGGGGCCCCAGTGAGCAGTTCTTC.

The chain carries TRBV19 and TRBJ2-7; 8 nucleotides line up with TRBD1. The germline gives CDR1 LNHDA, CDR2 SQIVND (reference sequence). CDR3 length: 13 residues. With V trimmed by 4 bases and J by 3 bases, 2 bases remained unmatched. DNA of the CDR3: TGTGCCAGTAGTACCGACAGGGGCTACGAGCAGTACTTC. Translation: CASSTDRGYEQYF.

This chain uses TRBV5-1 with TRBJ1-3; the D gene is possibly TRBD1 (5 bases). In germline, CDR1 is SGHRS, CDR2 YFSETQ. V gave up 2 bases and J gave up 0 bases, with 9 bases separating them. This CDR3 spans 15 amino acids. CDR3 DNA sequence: TGCGCCAGCAGCTTCAGGGTTAGCTCTGGAAACACCATATATTTT. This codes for CASSFRVSSGNTIYF.

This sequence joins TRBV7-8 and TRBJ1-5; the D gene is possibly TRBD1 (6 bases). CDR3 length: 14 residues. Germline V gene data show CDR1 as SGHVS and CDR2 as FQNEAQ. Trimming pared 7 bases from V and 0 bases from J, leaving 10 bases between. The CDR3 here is CASNPDSSNQPQHF. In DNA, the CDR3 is TGTGCCAGCAACCCGGACAGTAGCAATCAGCCCCAGCATTTT.